The 25 T cell receptor beta chains reported below all come from one sample, sequenced in a study of T cell repertoires in cytomegalovirus infection. TCRdb fed the reads into MiXCR, producing one record per CDR3 protein. The sample has fewer than 1,000,000 distinct CDR3 sequences; 30% to 40% are singletons. These receptors' targets are unknown. Material: cultured CD8+ T cells from PBMCs, obtained from culture after CMV antigen stimulation. Every receptor here comes from a human donor in good health (CMV status not recorded). Some clones in this sample may be carry-over from other donors' samples.

V and J are TRBV10-3 and TRBJ1-2, with TRBD1 matching 9 bases. The CDR3 is made up of 17 amino acids. Germline values: CDR1 ENHRY, CDR2 SYGVKD. V lost 6 bases, J lost 6 bases, and 17 bases stayed unmatched. The CDR3 coding sequence is TGTGCCATCAGAAAATGGGACAGGGTGTTAGAGACAGATGGCTACACCTTC. It is translated as CAIRKWDRVLETDGYTF.

This clonotype was observed many times. This sequence joins TRBV7-2 and TRBJ2-3; either TRBD1 or TRBD2 may supply D (6 bases each). The germline V and J ends were trimmed by 5 bases and 10 bases, with 19 bases remaining between them. CDR3 length: 14 amino acids. Germline CDR1 SGHTA, CDR2 FQGNSA. In DNA, the CDR3 is TGTGCCAGCAGCCCCCAGGGGCGGGGAAGTCCGCAGTATTTT. It yields the protein CASSPQGRGSPQYF. The entire variable domain, with the rest obtained from reference TRBV7-2 and TRBJ2-3, is as follows: GAGVSQSPSNKVTEKGKDVELRCDPISGHTALYWYRQSLGQGLEFLIYFQGNSAPDKSGLPSDRFSAERTGGSVSTLTIQRTQQEDSAVYLCASSPQGRGSPQYFGPGTRLTVL.

This clonotype appeared many times. The chain couples TRBV29-1 to TRBJ1-2; D call uncertain. From germline, CDR1 is SQVTM and CDR2 ANQGSEA. Trimming cost V 2 bases and J 3 bases, with 19 bases left between them. This CDR3 contains 16 residues. As DNA, the CDR3 is TGCAGCGTTGAAAGTGTCGCGCCGGGAAAATACTATGGCTACACCTTC. It yields the protein CSVESVAPGKYYGYTF.

This clonotype showed up just a few times. At one boundary the junction diverges from the germline segment, which might be a read error. The CDR3 loop reads CASSQTGTGPGELFF. The CDR3 bases are TGCGCCAGCAGCCAAACCGGGACAGGGCCCGGGGAGCTGTTTTTT. The chain is built from TRBV19 and TRBJ2-2; 9 bases align to TRBD1. The CDR3 has 15 residues. Looked up from germline, CDR1 is LNHDA and CDR2 is SQIVND (reference sequence).

V is TRBV29-1 and J is TRBJ2-5, with D possibly TRBD2 on 7 matching bases. Between the trimmed V and J ends, which lost 3 bases and 4 bases, there was a span of 12 bases. This CDR3 region has 13 residues. From germline, CDR1 is SQVTM and CDR2 ANQGSEA. The CDR3 region has the DNA TGCAGCGTTGACGGCGGGGGCTCAGAGACCCAGTACTTC. This gives the protein CSVDGGGSETQYF. The complete variable domain, with remaining parts taken from reference TRBV29-1 and TRBJ2-5, reads SAVISQKPSRDICQRGTSLTIQCQVDSQVTMMFWYRQQPGQSLTLIATANQGSEATYESGFVIDKFPISRPNLTFSTLTVSNMSPEDSSIYLCSVDGGGSETQYFGPGTRLLVL.

This clonotype has ten or more counts. CDR3 in DNA: TGTGCCAGCAGTTACTCGACAGAATTGAACTATGGCTACACCTTC. It is translated as CASSYSTELNYGYTF. J is TRBJ1-2 and V is TRBV6-5, with a tentative D call TRBD1 (5 bases). CDR3 length equals 15 residues. Trimming left V 0 bases short and J 2 bases short, with 10 bases between. CDR1 MNHEY and CDR2 SVGAGI come from the germline V gene.

The chain employs TRBV5-1 and TRBJ2-6; D uncertain. Trimming stripped 0 bases from V and 0 bases from J, with 7 bases between. The CDR3 extends over 16 amino acids. CDR1 is SGHRS and CDR2 is YFSETQ in the germline V gene. This chain's CDR3 is CASSLVSNSGANVLTF. In DNA, the CDR3 is TGCGCCAGCAGCTTGGTCAGTAACTCTGGGGCCAACGTCCTGACTTTC.

CDR3 sequence: CASSFAGGPGELFF. DNA for the CDR3: TGTGCCAGCAGCTTCGCGGGGGGGCCCGGGGAGCTGTTTTTT. The rearrangement joins TRBV7-9 to TRBJ2-2; 9 nucleotides match TRBD2. Germline V gene data show CDR1 as SEHNR and CDR2 as FQNEAQ (reference sequence). This CDR3 contains 14 residues. Trimming removed 3 bases from V and 6 bases from J; junction bases left unmatched: 2.

The V call is TRBV25-1, the J call TRBJ2-1, with 9 bases fitting TRBD2. Looked up from germline, CDR1 is MGHDK and CDR2 is SYGVNS. The CDR3 sequence is 15 residues long. The J segment lost 4 bases and the V segment lost 4 bases, leaving 5 bases of the junction unmatched. The CDR3 DNA reads as TGTGCCAGCAGTGTGCGGGGGGGTCTTTACAATGAGCAGTTCTTC. Protein product: CASSVRGGLYNEQFF.

Details on this clonotype: This may stem from a read error, because a much larger clone lies one nucleotide away. This chain connects TRBV7-9 to TRBJ1-1; D uncertain. The CDR3 contains 18 residues. CDR1 is SEHNR, CDR2 FQNEAQ, per germline (reference sequence). This CDR3 reads CVSTTTQEHPTGYTEAFF. DNA of the CDR3: TGTGTCAGCACCACTACTCAGGAGCACCCGACCGGGTACACTGAAGCTTTCTTT.

This clonotype was counted only a few times. The J gene is TRBJ2-2, the V gene TRBV11-1; the D is unclear. V was shortened by 1 base and J by 3 bases, with 9 bases between the two germline ends. Germline V gives CDR1 SGHAT, CDR2 FQDESV (reference sequence). The CDR3 contains 15 residues. CDR3 nucleotides: TGTGCCAGCAGCTTAGAAGGGATTTACACCGGGGAGCTGTTTTTT. It translates to CASSLEGIYTGELFF.

V is TRBV7-6 and J is TRBJ2-4; TRBD1 is a possible D gene (6 bases). Trimming shortened V by 8 bases and J by 0 bases, and 17 bases separated the two germline ends. The germline V gene encodes CDR1 SGHVS and CDR2 FNYEAQ. The CDR3 contains 16 residues. The CDR3 region is CASSPREGGAKNIQYF. The CDR3 coding sequence is TGTGCCAGCTCCCCCCGGGAAGGGGGAGCCAAAAACATTCAGTACTTC.

The count of this clonotype is one. This chain joins TRBV20-1 and TRBJ1-4; D possibly corresponds to TRBD1 (5 bases). The CDR3 extends over 17 amino acids. V lost 5 bases and J lost 8, with 27 bases in between. Germline V CDR1 and CDR2: DFQATT, SNEGSKA (reference sequence). The CDR3 bases are TGCAGTGCTCCTCAAACAGACCCGGGACCCTCGGAAGAAAAACTGTTTTTT. Translating it yields CSAPQTDPGPSEEKLFF.

The chain employs TRBV6-2 or TRBV6-3 and TRBJ2-7, with 13 bases matching TRBD2. Germline V gives CDR1 MNHEY, CDR2 SVGEGT. J was trimmed by 10 bases and V by 2 bases; bases with no gene match: 5. CDR3 length equals 14 residues. The CDR3 coding sequence is TGTGCCAGCAGTTACGGACTAGCGGGGGCGGATCAGTACGTC. Its protein is CASSYGLAGADQYV.

This clonotype was found a few times. This chain uses TRBV4-2 with TRBJ2-3; 7 nucleotides match TRBD1. V trimming: 4 bases; J trimming: 4 bases; junction bases outside the gene matches: 5. In germline, CDR1 is LGHNA, CDR2 YNFKEQ. There are 14 residues in the CDR3. Written as DNA, the CDR3 is TGTGCCAGCAGCCCAACAGGGGATGCAGATACGCAGTATTTT. Protein product: CASSPTGDADTQYF.

This clonotype has more than one count but fewer than ten. The genes are TRBV12-5 and TRBJ2-2; D is undetermined. Germline CDR1 is LGHNT and CDR2 is FRNRAP. Between the trimmed V and J ends, which lost 1 base and 5 bases, there was a span of 20 bases. CDR3 length equals 18 residues. CDR3 loop: CASGLDPGPPIGTGELFF. The CDR3, as DNA: TGTGCTAGTGGTTTGGACCCCGGACCTCCCATAGGGACCGGGGAGCTGTTTTTT. Full variable domain (rest looked up from reference TRBV12-5 and TRBJ2-2): DARVTQTPRHKVTEMGQEVTMRCQPILGHNTVFWYRQTMMQGLELLAYFRNRAPLDDSGMPKDRFSAEMPDATLATLKIQPSEPRDSAVYFCASGLDPGPPIGTGELFFGEGSRLTVL.

The J gene is TRBJ2-7, the V gene TRBV27; D unresolved. Trimming stripped 4 bases from V and 1 base from J, with 20 bases between. CDR3 size: 17 residues. Germline V lookup: CDR1 MNHEY, CDR2 SMNVEV (reference sequence). The CDR3 region is CASSSLRPVTQSYEQYF. The DNA for the CDR3 is TGTGCCAGCAGTTCCCTAAGGCCAGTCACTCAATCCTACGAGCAGTACTTC.

V is TRBV7-9 and J is TRBJ1-1; 7 positions match TRBD1. The V gene end was trimmed by 8 bases and the J gene end by 4 bases; junction bases not matched to a gene: 10. Looked up from germline, CDR1 is SEHNR and CDR2 is FQNEAQ (reference sequence). This CDR3 contains 14 residues. The CDR3 spells CASPPDRSGTEAFF. The CDR3 DNA sequence: TGTGCCAGCCCCCCGGACAGGAGTGGCACTGAAGCTTTCTTT.

This clonotype occurred once. The V call is TRBV5-6, the J call TRBJ2-1; no clear D. Germline values: CDR1 SGHDT, CDR2 YYEEEE. The CDR3 loop spans 17 amino acids. Trimming took 1 base from V and 4 from J, leaving 18 bases between them. The CDR3 nucleotides read TGTGCCAGCAGCTTGCATCCCTCCCTCGATAGGTACAATGAGCAGTTCTTC. Translation gives CASSLHPSLDRYNEQFF.

V gene TRBV4-1 combines with J gene TRBJ1-6; D gene unclear. This CDR3 contains 16 residues. V lost 3 bases and J 2 bases, leaving 11 bases between the germline ends. Germline V gene data show CDR1 as MGHRA and CDR2 as YSYEKL. CDR3 nucleotides: TGCGCCAGCAGCCAGGAATACGGGGCCTATAATTCACCCCTCCACTTT. This gives the protein CASSQEYGAYNSPLHF.

The table lists this clonotype with many counts. The chain combines TRBV6-1 with TRBJ1-2; the match to TRBD1 covers 7 bases. Germline trimming cut 7 bases from V and 5 bases from J; bases unmatched to any gene: 10. Germline V CDR1 and CDR2: MNHNS, SASEGT. This CDR3 spans 14 amino acids. CDR3 region: CASIMGQLGYGYTF. CDR3 in DNA: TGTGCCAGCATCATGGGACAGCTCGGTTATGGCTACACCTTC.

This rearrangement joins TRBV6-6 to TRBJ1-1, with D perhaps matching TRBD1 (6 bases). Per the germline V gene, CDR1 is MNHNY and CDR2 is SVGAGI (reference sequence). The CDR3 loop spans 13 amino acids. V was cut by 2 bases and J by 8 bases, with 12 bases left in between. This CDR3 reads CASSYEGGSEAFF. CDR3 DNA: TGTGCCAGCAGTTACGAGGGGGGCTCGGAAGCTTTCTTT.

The CDR3 nucleotides are TGTGCCAGCAGCCCCGGACAGGGTAGTGACGAGCAGTACGTC. The encoded protein is CASSPGQGSDEQYV. The chain couples TRBV9 to TRBJ2-7, with 8 bases identical to TRBD1. Germline assignment: CDR1 SGDLS and CDR2 YYNGEE. The CDR3 is made up of 14 amino acids. The J segment lost 5 bases and the V segment lost 4 bases, leaving 8 bases of the junction unmatched.

To note about this clonotype: One junction end does not reproduce the germline sequence, and a read error may be involved. J is TRBJ1-2 and V is TRBV27; 7 bases are shared with TRBD1. CDR1 MNHEY and CDR2 SMNVEV come from the germline V gene (reference sequence). The CDR3 runs to 17 residues. The CDR3: CVSSRKGMTGNQDGYTF. The CDR3 DNA is TGTGTCAGCAGTCGGAAAGGAATGACAGGGAATCAGGATGGCTACACCTTC.

This clonotype was seen many times. The chain joins TRBV7-2 to TRBJ1-4; D not certain. This CDR3 region has 12 residues. Germline V gene data show CDR1 as SGHTA and CDR2 as FQGNSA. The V end lost 1 base, the J end lost 10 bases, and 7 bases lay between the germline ends. The CDR3 bases are TGTGCCAGCAGCTTAGGCGGGCGAAAACTGTTTTTT. It is translated as CASSLGGRKLFF. The entire variable domain, with the rest obtained from reference TRBV7-2 and TRBJ1-4, is as follows: GAGVSQSPSNKVTEKGKDVELRCDPISGHTALYWYRQSLGQGLEFLIYFQGNSAPDKSGLPSDRFSAERTGGSVSTLTIQRTQQEDSAVYLCASSLGGRKLFFGSGTQLSVL.